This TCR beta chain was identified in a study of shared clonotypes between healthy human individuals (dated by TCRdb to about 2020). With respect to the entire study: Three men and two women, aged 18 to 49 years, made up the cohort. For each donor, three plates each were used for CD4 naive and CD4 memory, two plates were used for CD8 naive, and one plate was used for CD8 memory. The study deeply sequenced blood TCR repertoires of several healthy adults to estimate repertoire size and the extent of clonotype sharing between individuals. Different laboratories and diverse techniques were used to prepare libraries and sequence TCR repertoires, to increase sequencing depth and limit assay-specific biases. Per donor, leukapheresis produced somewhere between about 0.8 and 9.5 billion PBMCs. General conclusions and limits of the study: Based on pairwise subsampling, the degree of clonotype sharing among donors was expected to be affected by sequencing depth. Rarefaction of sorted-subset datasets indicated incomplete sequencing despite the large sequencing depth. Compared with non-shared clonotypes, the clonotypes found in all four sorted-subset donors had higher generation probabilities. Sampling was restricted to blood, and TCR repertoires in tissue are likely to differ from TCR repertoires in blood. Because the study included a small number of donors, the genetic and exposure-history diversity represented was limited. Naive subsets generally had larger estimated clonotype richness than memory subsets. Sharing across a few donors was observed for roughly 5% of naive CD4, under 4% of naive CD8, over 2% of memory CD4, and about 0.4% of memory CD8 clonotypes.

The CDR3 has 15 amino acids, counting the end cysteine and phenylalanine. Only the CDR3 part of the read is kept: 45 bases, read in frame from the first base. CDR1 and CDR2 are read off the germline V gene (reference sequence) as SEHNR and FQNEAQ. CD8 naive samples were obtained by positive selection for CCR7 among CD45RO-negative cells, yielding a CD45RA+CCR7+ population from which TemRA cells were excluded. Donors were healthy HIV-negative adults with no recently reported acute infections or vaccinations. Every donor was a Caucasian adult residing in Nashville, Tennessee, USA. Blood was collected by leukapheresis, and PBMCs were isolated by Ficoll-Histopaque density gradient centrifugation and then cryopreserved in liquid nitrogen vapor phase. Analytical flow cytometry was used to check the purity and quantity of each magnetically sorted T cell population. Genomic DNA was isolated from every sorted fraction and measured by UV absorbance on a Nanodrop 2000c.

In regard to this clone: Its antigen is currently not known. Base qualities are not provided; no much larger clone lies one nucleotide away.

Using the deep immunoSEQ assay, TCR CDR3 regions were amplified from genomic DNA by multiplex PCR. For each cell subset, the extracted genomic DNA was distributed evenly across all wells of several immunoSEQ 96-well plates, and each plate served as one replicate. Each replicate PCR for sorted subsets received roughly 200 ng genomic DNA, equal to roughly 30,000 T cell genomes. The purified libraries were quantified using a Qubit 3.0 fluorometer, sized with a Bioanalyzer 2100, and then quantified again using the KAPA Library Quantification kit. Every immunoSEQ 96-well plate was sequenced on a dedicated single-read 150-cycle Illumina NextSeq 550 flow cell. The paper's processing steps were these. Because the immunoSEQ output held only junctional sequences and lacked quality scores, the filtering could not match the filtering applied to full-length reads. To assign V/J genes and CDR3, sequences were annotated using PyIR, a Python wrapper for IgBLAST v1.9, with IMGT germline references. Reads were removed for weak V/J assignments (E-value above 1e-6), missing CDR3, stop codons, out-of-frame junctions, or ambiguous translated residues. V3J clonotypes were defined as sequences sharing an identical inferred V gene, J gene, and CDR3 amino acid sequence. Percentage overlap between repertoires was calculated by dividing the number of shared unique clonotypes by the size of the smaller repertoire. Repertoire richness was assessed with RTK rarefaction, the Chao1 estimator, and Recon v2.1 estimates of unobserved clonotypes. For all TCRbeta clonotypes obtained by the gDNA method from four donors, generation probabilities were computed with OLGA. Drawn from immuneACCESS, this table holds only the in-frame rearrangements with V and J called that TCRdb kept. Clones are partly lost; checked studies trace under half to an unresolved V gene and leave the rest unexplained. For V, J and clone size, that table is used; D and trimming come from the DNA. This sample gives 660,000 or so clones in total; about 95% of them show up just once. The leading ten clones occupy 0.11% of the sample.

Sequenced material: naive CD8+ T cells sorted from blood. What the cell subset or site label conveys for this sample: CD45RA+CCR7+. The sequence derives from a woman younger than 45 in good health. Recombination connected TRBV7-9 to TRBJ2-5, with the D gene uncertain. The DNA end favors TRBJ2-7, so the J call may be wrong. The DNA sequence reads TGTGCCAGCAGCTTAGTGCTGTCGCCAACCTACGAGCAGTACTTC. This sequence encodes CASSLVLSPTYEQYF.